This entry lists 12 T cell receptor beta chains sequenced from one sample in a study of blood T cell repertoires in COVID-19. Generated by immunoSEQ multiplex PCR, the TCRdb table keeps only in-frame clones and is missing some. Among approximately 280,000 clones listed, around 85% were seen once. What was sequenced was peripheral blood. These receptors were collected from a man aged 50-60 years with active or convalescent COVID-19.

The chain joins TRBV19 to TRBJ2-1; TRBD2 matches 8 bases. Germline loops: CDR1 LNHDA, CDR2 SQIVND (reference sequence). CDR3 length equals 15 residues. With V trimmed by 3 bases and J by 2 bases, 3 bases remained unmatched. For the CDR3, the DNA is TGTGCCAGTAGTATCAGCGGGAGACCCTACAATGAGCAGTTCTTC. This sequence encodes CASSISGRPYNEQFF.

This sequence joins TRBV19 and TRBJ2-2; 7 positions agree with TRBD1. The ends lost 6 bases at V and 6 bases at J; junction bases unmatched: 4. Germline CDR1 is LNHDA and CDR2 is SQIVND (reference sequence). The CDR3 is 13 residues long. CDR3 amino acids: CASSPTGSGELFF. In nucleotides, the CDR3 is TGTGCCAGTAGCCCGACAGGGTCCGGGGAGCTGTTTTTT.

This clone has a handful of counts. The CDR3 protein is CASRFRPGGNQPQHF. The CDR3 region has the DNA TGTGCCAGCAGATTTAGGCCGGGTGGCAATCAGCCCCAGCATTTT. The rearrangement joins TRBV2 to TRBJ1-5; D uncertain. Deletions cut 6 bases from V and 2 bases from J, with 14 bases between. This CDR3 comprises 15 residues. Per the germline V gene, CDR1 is SNHLY and CDR2 is FYNNEI.

This clone was counted between two and nine times. The CDR3 DNA follows: TGTGCCAGTAGTAAGACAGGGCGTAGGAGTTCGATGAACACTGAAGCTTTCTTT. This gives the protein CASSKTGRRSSMNTEAFF. The chain is built from TRBV19 and TRBJ1-1; 7 bases align to TRBD1. The CDR3 is 18 residues long. Losses at the gene ends were 4 bases for V and 0 bases for J; bases not matched to a gene: 14. Germline CDR1 LNHDA, CDR2 SQIVND (reference sequence).

This chain uses TRBV20-1 with TRBJ2-5, with TRBD1 matching over 8 bases. This CDR3 comprises 14 residues. V shed 6 bases and J 5 bases; nucleotides not matched to a gene: 11. Germline values: CDR1 DFQATT, CDR2 SNEGSKA (reference sequence). The CDR3 is CSASGQGFGETQYF. The DNA of the CDR3 is TGCAGTGCCAGTGGACAGGGCTTTGGGGAGACCCAGTACTTC.

The genes are TRBV19 and TRBJ1-1; D is unresolved. The ends were cut back, 1 base at V and 9 bases at J, with 9 bases in the middle. This CDR3 contains 12 residues. From germline, CDR1 is LNHDA and CDR2 SQIVND (reference sequence). CDR3 protein: CASSIGGPQAFF. CDR3 nucleotides: TGTGCCAGTAGTATAGGAGGGCCGCAAGCTTTCTTT.

The gene calls are TRBV28 and TRBJ1-4; 9 bases line up with TRBD1. Germline V gene lookup returns CDR1 MDHEN and CDR2 SYDVKM. V trimming: 5 bases; J trimming: 11 bases; junction bases outside the gene matches: 12. The CDR3 spans 15 residues. This chain's CDR3 is CASSIYLRDRVKLFF. The CDR3 DNA is TGTGCCAGCAGTATATACCTTAGGGACAGGGTTAAACTGTTTTTT. The whole variable domain, filled in from reference TRBV28 and TRBJ1-4, reads DVKVTQSSRYLVKRTGEKVFLECVQDMDHENMFWYRQDPGLGLRLIYFSYDVKMKEKGDIPEGYSVSREKKERFSLILESASTNQTSMYLCASSIYLRDRVKLFFGSGTQLSVL.

To note about this clone: Other DNA sequences in the same sample also yield this CDR3. The V gene is TRBV4-1, the J gene TRBJ2-7; 8 nucleotides match TRBD1. Germline V gene data show CDR1 as MGHRA and CDR2 as YSYEKL. This CDR3 spans 15 amino acids. Germline trimming cut 3 bases from V and 4 bases from J; bases unmatched to any gene: 8. The CDR3 here is CASSHQLQGGYEQYF. Here the CDR3 DNA reads TGCGCCAGCAGCCACCAGCTACAGGGGGGATACGAGCAGTACTTC.

The chain couples TRBV6-5 to TRBJ2-1; unclear D gene. CDR1 and CDR2 (germline): MNHEY, SVGAGI. V was pared by 6 bases and J by 8 bases, with 11 bases between. The CDR3 runs 12 residues. CDR3 sequence reads: CASSRLADEQFF. CDR3 DNA: TGTGCCAGCAGCCGACTGGCTGATGAGCAGTTCTTC.

The genes are TRBV19 and TRBJ1-2, with D possibly being TRBD1 (6 bases). The V end was cut by 5 bases, the J end by 4 bases, with 17 bases between. The CDR3 has 15 amino acids. CDR1 and CDR2 from the germline V gene are LNHDA and SQIVND (reference sequence). In nucleotides, the CDR3 is TGTGCCAGTAGTCTGGGGGCCGGGGCGGGCTATGGCTACACCTTC. Translating gives CASSLGAGAGYGYTF.

The CDR3 DNA reads as TGTGCCATCAGTGAGTCTGAGGCGGGGAAGGGGTATGGCTACACCTTC. As protein: CAISESEAGKGYGYTF. The chain combines TRBV10-3 with TRBJ1-2; a weak D match, TRBD1 (5 bases). The V and J ends lost 0 bases and 5 bases respectively, with 16 bases between them. In germline, CDR1 is ENHRY, CDR2 SYGVKD. This CDR3 has 16 residues.

This chain connects TRBV19 to TRBJ2-3, with D possibly being TRBD2 (5 bases). This CDR3 is built from 14 residues. Germline V CDR1 and CDR2: LNHDA, SQIVND (reference sequence). Trimming left V 3 bases short and J 2 bases short, with 9 bases between. CDR3 sequence reads: CASSIEGYTDTQYF. The CDR3 coding sequence is TGTGCCAGTAGTATTGAGGGCTACACAGATACGCAGTATTTT.